The 18 T cell receptor beta chains below come from one sample, sequenced in a study of regulatory T cells in long-lasting Graves disease. Library construction for TCR beta used iRepertoire HTBI primers and Arm-PCR of CDR3 regions. In TCRdb, the multiplex PCR reads were re-called with MiXCR into one record per CDR3 protein. The sample lists roughly 560,000 distinct CDR3 sequences, about 16% occurring once. Described time point: newly diagnosed GD, antithyroid drugs for less than 3 months. PBMC-extracted RNA yielded the TCR library. A further study also used this sample, focusing on T cells in Graves' hyperthyroidism and ophthalmopathy.

Sample: peripheral blood mononuclear cells (PBMCs), taken at new diagnosis, from a patient treated with antithyroid drugs. The receptor set was obtained from a middle-aged woman with Graves disease.

The V and J genes are TRBV5-1 and TRBJ1-1; unclear D gene. Germline V gives CDR1 SGHRS, CDR2 YFSETQ. The CDR3 spans 14 residues. V was shortened by 4 bases and J by 2 bases, with 12 bases between the two germline ends. The CDR3 bases are TGCGCCAGCAGCCCCTGGGCCGCTAACACTGAAGCTTTCTTT. Translation: CASSPWAANTEAFF.

This clonotype was counted at least ten times. The chain recombines TRBV7-2 with TRBJ2-1; possibly TRBD2 for D (5 bases). The CDR3 runs 13 residues. Germline V gene sequence: CDR1 SGHTA, CDR2 FQGNSA. Trimming took 4 bases from V and 7 from J, leaving 11 bases between them. The CDR3 nucleotides read TGTGCCAGCAGCTCCACGGAGGTAAATGAGCAGTTCTTC. It codes for CASSSTEVNEQFF.

V gene TRBV3-1 combines with J gene TRBJ1-1, with D unresolved. This CDR3 contains 12 residues. Trimming cost V 1 base and J 7 bases, with 7 bases left between them. Looked up from germline, CDR1 is LGHDT and CDR2 is YNNKEL (reference sequence). DNA of the CDR3: TGTGCCAGCAGCCAAGGGACCGTTGAAGCTTTCTTT. Translating gives CASSQGTVEAFF.

The chain has TRBV7-9 and TRBJ2-3; perhaps TRBD1 as D (6 bases). Near its end, the DNA agrees better with TRBJ2-7, so the J call may be wrong. The CDR3 length is 15 residues. The germline CDR1 and CDR2 sequences are SEHNR and FQNEAQ (reference sequence). CDR3 residues: CASSPETGSFFEQYF. DNA of the CDR3: TGTGCCAGCAGCCCGGAGACAGGTTCCTTTTTCGAGCAGTACTTC.

This clonotype was counted only a few times. The V call is TRBV5-5, the J call TRBJ2-5, with a possible D match to TRBD2 (7 bases). Germline CDR1 and CDR2: SGHKS and YYEKEE (reference sequence). With 0 bases removed from V and 7 bases from J, the gap between germline ends came to 10 bases. This CDR3 has 13 residues. This CDR3 is CASSLGEGGTQYF. CDR3 bases: TGTGCCAGCAGCTTGGGGGAGGGGGGGACCCAGTACTTC. Drawing the rest from reference TRBV5-5 and TRBJ2-5, the complete variable domain is DAGVTQSPTHLIKTRGQQVTLRCSPISGHKSVSWYQQVLGQGPQFIFQYYEKEERGRGNFPDRFSARQFPNYSSELNVNALLLGDSALYLCASSLGEGGTQYFGPGTRLLVL.

In its sample, this clonotype was seen many times. The rearrangement uses TRBV20-1 and TRBJ1-6, with TRBD1 matching 10 bases. V trimming: 3 bases; J trimming: 10 bases; junction bases outside the gene matches: 9. The length of the CDR3 is 15 residues. Germline CDR1 DFQATT, CDR2 SNEGSKA (reference sequence). The CDR3 region is CSASRGGQGSSPLHF. CDR3 in DNA: TGCAGTGCTAGCAGGGGGGGACAGGGGAGCTCACCCCTCCACTTT.

Here the CDR3 reads CASSVGPESYEQYF. The CDR3 DNA reads TGTGCCAGCAGCGTGGGACCCGAGTCCTACGAGCAGTACTTC. The V and J genes are TRBV9 and TRBJ2-7, with D perhaps given as TRBD1 or TRBD2 (5 bases each). The CDR3 totals 14 residues. Germline values: CDR1 SGDLS, CDR2 YYNGEE. Trimming cost V 2 bases and J 1 base, with 10 bases left between them.

The chain employs TRBV12-3 or TRBV12-4 and TRBJ2-2; 8 nucleotides agree with TRBD2. J gave up 1 base and V 7 bases, and 8 bases lay outside the gene matches. The CDR3 consists of 16 residues. In nucleotides, the CDR3 is TGTGCCAGCACCGCATCGGGGGGGGGGAACACCGGGGAGCTGTTTTTT. Amino acid sequence: CASTASGGGNTGELFF.

This clonotype was observed at least ten times. The V and J genes are TRBV2 and TRBJ2-2; D is unclear. The ends were cut back, 2 bases at V and 3 bases at J, with 10 bases in the middle. The CDR3 sequence is 15 residues long. The germline V gene has CDR1 SNHLY and CDR2 FYNNEI. This CDR3 reads CASSERRFDTGELFF. The CDR3 coding sequence is TGTGCCAGCAGTGAAAGACGGTTTGACACCGGGGAGCTGTTTTTT. Together with reference TRBV2 and TRBJ2-2, the CDR3 gives the full variable domain: EPEVTQTPSHQVTQMGQEVILRCVPISNHLYFYWYRQILGQKVEFLVSFYNNEISEKSEIFDDQFSVERPDGSNFTLKIRSTKLEDSAMYFCASSERRFDTGELFFGEGSRLTVL.

This clonotype was found a few times. The V gene is TRBV6-1, the J gene TRBJ2-1; the D gene could be TRBD1 or TRBD2 (6 bases each). Trimming shortened V by 8 bases and J by 6 bases, and 14 bases separated the two germline ends. The CDR3 contains 13 residues. Germline V gene sequence: CDR1 MNHNS, CDR2 SASEGT. Here the CDR3 reads CASLVRGGNEQFF. In DNA form, the CDR3 reads TGTGCCAGCTTAGTCAGGGGAGGCAATGAGCAGTTCTTC.

In nucleotides, the CDR3 is TGTGCCAGTACCCACCCGGGAATCACTGAAGCTTTCTTT. Protein product: CASTHPGITEAFF. The V and J genes are TRBV25-1 and TRBJ1-1; no reliable D call. This CDR3 is built from 13 residues. Trimming removed 9 bases at V and 4 bases at J, with 15 bases between. CDR1 MGHDK and CDR2 SYGVNS come from the germline V gene.

This clonotype was counted many times. The rearrangement uses TRBV20-1 and TRBJ2-3, with TRBD2 matching 12 bases. This CDR3 has 15 amino acids. Germline CDR1 and CDR2: DFQATT and SNEGSKA (reference sequence). The ends lost 6 bases at V and 1 base at J; junction bases unmatched: 5. The CDR3 sequence: CSARRTSGGTDTQYF. CDR3 sequence (DNA): TGCAGTGCGAGACGGACTAGCGGGGGCACAGATACGCAGTATTTT.

This clonotype was seen only a few times. The chain joins TRBV6-1 to TRBJ2-7, with a weak D call TRBD1 (6 bases). From germline, CDR1 is MNHNS and CDR2 SASEGT. The CDR3 covers 13 residues. V was cut by 6 bases and J by 6 bases, with 15 bases left in between. The CDR3 nucleotides are TGTGCCAGCAGCCAACAGGGACGTGGCGAGCAGTACTTC. Translation gives CASSQQGRGEQYF.

This clonotype was observed a handful of times. The chain combines TRBV5-8 with TRBJ2-7; D might be TRBD2 (5 bases). The CDR3 totals 13 residues. V was clipped by 5 bases and J by 7 bases, with 16 bases between them. Germline V gene sequence: CDR1 SGHTS, CDR2 YDEGEE. This chain's CDR3 is CASRQIIRGEQYF. DNA for the CDR3: TGTGCCAGCAGACAAATTATCAGAGGGGAGCAGTACTTC.

This clonotype was seen a few times. The rearrangement uses TRBV3-1 and TRBJ1-3; no definite D call. Trimming removed 0 bases at V and 0 bases at J, with 15 bases between. Germline CDR1 is LGHDT and CDR2 is YNNKEL (reference sequence). The CDR3 spans 18 residues. The CDR3 spells CASSQDGQLRSSGNTIYF. In DNA, the CDR3 is TGTGCCAGCAGCCAAGATGGGCAGCTCCGGAGCTCTGGAAACACCATATATTTT. Complete variable domain (other parts from reference TRBV3-1 and TRBJ1-3): DTAVSQTPKYLVTQMGNDKSIKCEQNLGHDTMYWYKQDSKKFLKIMFSYNNKELIINETVPNRFSPKSPDKAHLNLHINSLELGDSAVYFCASSQDGQLRSSGNTIYFGEGSWLTVV.

This clonotype was counted a few times. The chain has TRBV5-1 and TRBJ2-5, with D maybe TRBD1 (5 bases). This CDR3 comprises 15 residues. Germline V gene data show CDR1 as SGHRS and CDR2 as YFSETQ. The V end lost 4 bases, the J end lost 5 bases, and 18 bases lay between the germline ends. The DNA of the CDR3 is TGCGCCAGCAGCCTGACGGTGGGGCCCCCGGAGACCCAGTACTTC. Translation gives CASSLTVGPPETQYF.

This clonotype was observed at least ten times. The V gene is TRBV10-3, the J gene TRBJ1-2; D gene ambiguous. The CDR3 spans 13 residues. The germline CDR1 and CDR2 sequences are ENHRY and SYGVKD. V lost 0 bases and J lost 5, with 7 bases in between. CDR3 residues: CAISESTVYGYTF. CDR3 nucleotide sequence: TGTGCCATCAGTGAGTCGACTGTTTATGGCTACACCTTC.

The sample holds a few counts of this clonotype. The V and J genes are TRBV19 and TRBJ2-1; 7 bases map to TRBD1. Germline CDR1 LNHDA, CDR2 SQIVND (reference sequence). Trimming cost V 1 base and J 8 bases; bases outside gene matches: 11. The CDR3 runs 16 residues. The DNA of the CDR3 is TGTGCCAGTAGTATAGGTTGGACAGGTGAATTGGATGAGCAGTTCTTC. Its translation: CASSIGWTGELDEQFF. The entire variable domain, with the rest obtained from reference TRBV19 and TRBJ2-1, is as follows: DGGITQSPKYLFRKEGQNVTLSCEQNLNHDAMYWYRQDPGQGLRLIYYSQIVNDFQKGDIAEGYSVSREKKESFPLTVTSAQKNPTAFYLCASSIGWTGELDEQFFGPGTRLTVL.